One sample yielded the 28 T cell receptor beta chains listed below, sequenced in a study of blood T cell repertoires in COVID-19. Assay used: immunoSEQ multiplex PCR; TCRdb lists only in-frame clones, some missing. In the table there are over 150,000 clones, roughly 80% of which are singletons. Sequenced input: peripheral blood. The receptors were sampled from a woman of 80 years or more with acute or convalescent COVID-19.

V and J are TRBV6-4 and TRBJ1-2; TRBD1 aligns across 7 bases. The CDR3 loop spans 14 amino acids. J lost 8 bases, V lost 2 bases, and 8 bases had no gene match. Germline V gene sequence: CDR1 MRHNA, CDR2 SNTAGT. The CDR3 loop reads CASSDQQGTGGYTF. In DNA, the CDR3 is TGTGCCAGCAGTGACCAACAGGGGACTGGCGGCTACACCTTC.

The rearrangement links TRBV7-2 to TRBJ2-7; no clear D. The CDR3 runs to 13 residues. Per the germline V gene, CDR1 is SGHTA and CDR2 is FQGNSA. V was cut by 6 bases and J by 7 bases, with 16 bases left in between. CDR3 nucleotides: TGTGCCAGCAGTCGAATCTACCCTACGGAGCAGTACTTC. Translating it yields CASSRIYPTEQYF. Based on the CDR3 plus reference TRBV7-2 and TRBJ2-7, the full variable domain is GAGVSQSPSNKVTEKGKDVELRCDPISGHTALYWYRQSLGQGLEFLIYFQGNSAPDKSGLPSDRFSAERTGGSVSTLTIQRTQQEDSAVYLCASSRIYPTEQYFGPGTRLTVT.

V usage is TRBV3-1 (or the pseudogene TRBV3-2) and J usage is TRBJ1-2, with 9 bases identical to TRBD1. The CDR3 contains 13 residues. V trimming: 4 bases; J trimming: 7 bases; junction bases outside the gene matches: 4. Per germline, CDR1 LGHDT and CDR2 YNNKEL (reference sequence). Here the CDR3 reads CASSPLDRGGYTF. Written as DNA, the CDR3 is TGTGCCAGCAGCCCCTTGGACAGGGGTGGCTACACCTTC.

The rearrangement links TRBV6-5 to TRBJ2-7; D perhaps matches TRBD1 (6 bases). The CDR3 has 15 amino acids. Trimming shortened V by 3 bases and J by 4 bases, and 16 bases separated the two germline ends. The germline V gene encodes CDR1 MNHEY and CDR2 SVGAGI. In DNA form, the CDR3 reads TGTGCCAGCAGTTATGGGGGCAGGGGCGGGTACGAGCAGTACTTC. Protein product: CASSYGGRGGYEQYF.

The V call is TRBV30, the J call TRBJ1-5; 7 nucleotides agree with TRBD1. After removal of 3 bases from V and 3 bases from J, the junction contained 5 bases not matched to a gene. The CDR3 totals 14 residues. Germline V lookup: CDR1 GTSNPN, CDR2 SVGIG (reference sequence). DNA of the CDR3: TGTGCCTGGAGCGGGACAGAGTTCAATCAGCCCCAGCATTTT. Translated: CAWSGTEFNQPQHF.

The chain is built from TRBV5-4 and TRBJ2-5; tentative D call: TRBD1 (7 bases). The CDR3 is 16 amino acids. Trimming cost V 0 bases and J 5 bases, with 17 bases left between them. Germline V gives CDR1 SGHNT, CDR2 YYREEE (reference sequence). The CDR3 DNA is TGTGCCAGCAGCTTGGACCTACAGGGGAGGCGGGAGACCCAGTACTTC. This gives the protein CASSLDLQGRRETQYF.

The chain couples TRBV4-2 to TRBJ1-2, with 8 bases matching TRBD1. This CDR3 is 13 amino acids long. Trimming took 4 bases from V and 8 from J; bases not matched to a gene: 6. Per germline, CDR1 LGHNA and CDR2 YNFKEQ. CDR3 sequence (DNA): TGTGCCAGCAGCCGAACAGGGGGAGGAGGCTACACCTTC. Amino acid sequence: CASSRTGGGGYTF.

The CDR3 DNA is TGTGCCAGCAGCCGTCGCCCGGGACAGGGGATGAGCTCCTACGAGCAGTACTTC. Amino acids: CASSRRPGQGMSSYEQYF. The chain couples TRBV7-2 to TRBJ2-7; TRBD1 agrees at 10 bases. The germline V gene has CDR1 SGHTA and CDR2 FQGNSA. Trimming at V came to 5 bases and at J to 0 bases, leaving 13 bases not matched to a gene. This CDR3 has 18 residues.

This chain connects TRBV7-8 to TRBJ2-7, with 12 bases fitting TRBD2. V shed 5 bases and J 7 bases; nucleotides not matched to a gene: 9. The CDR3 totals 15 residues. Germline CDR1 is SGHVS and CDR2 is FQNEAQ. CDR3 residues: CASSPSSGRVREQYF. CDR3 in DNA: TGTGCCAGCAGCCCATCTAGCGGGAGGGTTCGGGAGCAGTACTTC.

The V gene is TRBV5-5, the J gene TRBJ1-6, with TRBD1 as a possible D gene (5 bases). With 0 bases removed from V and 9 bases from J, the gap between germline ends came to 19 bases. The CDR3 spans 17 residues. Looked up from germline, CDR1 is SGHKS and CDR2 is YYEKEE (reference sequence). The CDR3 region is CASSLAGGELRGSPLHF. DNA for the CDR3: TGTGCCAGCAGCTTGGCCGGCGGGGAGTTAAGGGGTTCACCCCTCCACTTT.

The chain is built from TRBV12-3 or TRBV12-4 and TRBJ2-3; maybe TRBD1 (6 bases). V lost 5 bases to trimming and J lost 4 bases, with 10 bases between them. The CDR3 is 13 residues long. The CDR3 loop is CASSPQGADTQYF. The CDR3 DNA sequence: TGTGCCAGCAGTCCACAGGGTGCAGATACGCAGTATTTT.

This chain uses TRBV18 with TRBJ1-1; a possible D gene is TRBD1 (6 bases). The V gene lost 6 bases and the J gene lost 3 bases, with 14 bases spanning the gap. Germline V lookup: CDR1 KGHSH, CDR2 LQKENI. The CDR3 is 14 amino acids. The chain's CDR3 is CASSAQGSDTEAFF. CDR3 in DNA: TGTGCCAGCTCCGCACAGGGAAGTGACACTGAAGCTTTCTTT. Drawing the rest from reference TRBV18 and TRBJ1-1, the complete variable domain is NAGVMQNPRHLVRRRGQEARLRCSPMKGHSHVYWYRQLPEEGLKFMVYLQKENIIDESGMPKERFSAEFPKEGPSILRIQQVVRGDSAAYFCASSAQGSDTEAFFGQGTRLTVV.

V gene TRBV5-4 combines with J gene TRBJ2-1; 9 bases are a match to TRBD2. The CDR3 spans 15 residues. Germline values: CDR1 SGHNT, CDR2 YYREEE (reference sequence). J lost 6 bases, V lost 1 base, and 5 bases had no gene match. The CDR3 coding sequence is TGTGCCAGCAGCTTGAGTGTAGCGGGAGCCAATGAGCAGTTCTTC. The encoded protein is CASSLSVAGANEQFF.

Comments on this clone: This specimen includes other DNA sequences encoding the same CDR3. This chain uses TRBV3-1 (or the pseudogene TRBV3-2) with TRBJ1-2; no firm D call. The CDR3 runs 11 residues. Per germline, CDR1 LGHDT and CDR2 YNNKEL (reference sequence). The V and J ends lost 1 base and 7 bases respectively, with 4 bases between them. CDR3 sequence: CASSQGGGYTF. CDR3 sequence (DNA): TGTGCCAGCAGCCAAGGCGGTGGCTACACCTTC.

The chain links TRBV2 to TRBJ1-1; 7 nucleotides align to TRBD1. With V trimmed by 11 bases and J by 8 bases, 11 bases remained unmatched. The germline gives CDR1 SNHLY, CDR2 FYNNEI. The CDR3 has 12 amino acids. The CDR3 region has the DNA TGTGCCGGAAAGAGACAGGGTGGAGAAGCTTTCTTT. Its protein product is CAGKRQGGEAFF.

This clone occurred a few times. This chain's CDR3 is CASSPVQGTAMSYGYTF. CDR3 bases: TGTGCCAGCAGCCCCGTACAGGGTACCGCGATGAGCTATGGCTACACCTTC. The chain employs TRBV4-2 and TRBJ1-2; D possibly corresponds to TRBD1 (6 bases). This CDR3 region has 17 residues. The ends were cut back, 4 bases at V and 4 bases at J, with 22 bases in the middle. The germline gives CDR1 LGHNA, CDR2 YNFKEQ.

The V gene is TRBV19, the J gene TRBJ2-3, with TRBD2 matching over 13 bases. This CDR3 is 16 amino acids long. Germline V lookup: CDR1 LNHDA, CDR2 SQIVND (reference sequence). V gave up 5 bases and J gave up 2 bases; unmatched junction bases: 4. The CDR3 protein is CASSYGLAGATDTQYF. DNA of the CDR3: TGTGCCAGTAGTTACGGACTAGCGGGAGCCACAGATACGCAGTATTTT.

V gene TRBV6-5 combines with J gene TRBJ2-2, with a weak D call TRBD1 (6 bases). CDR1 MNHEY and CDR2 SVGAGI come from the germline V gene. Trimming removed 4 bases at V and 5 bases at J, with 17 bases between. The CDR3 contains 16 residues. The CDR3 nucleotides are TGTGCCAGCAGTTCACAGGGTTTATTGGTAACCGGGGAGCTGTTTTTT. Translating it yields CASSSQGLLVTGELFF.

This sequence joins TRBV6-2 or TRBV6-3 and TRBJ1-3, with D possibly being TRBD1 (5 bases). CDR3 length: 16 residues. V lost 2 bases, J lost 0 bases, and 11 bases lay in between. Per germline, CDR1 MNHEY and CDR2 SVGEGT. This CDR3 is CASSYGQGTSGNTIYF. DNA of the CDR3: TGTGCCAGCAGTTACGGGCAGGGCACCTCTGGAAACACCATATATTTT.

The chain links TRBV5-1 to TRBJ2-7, with TRBD2 identical over 11 bases. The CDR3 extends over 14 amino acids. The germline V gene encodes CDR1 SGHRS and CDR2 YFSETQ. Trimming cost V 2 bases and J 6 bases; bases outside gene matches: 4. CDR3: CASSLLAGEGEQYF. CDR3 bases: TGCGCCAGCAGCTTACTAGCGGGAGAGGGCGAGCAGTACTTC.

V and J are TRBV28 and TRBJ1-1; TRBD1 aligns across 7 bases. The J segment lost 1 base and the V segment lost 7 bases, leaving 15 bases of the junction unmatched. This CDR3 comprises 17 residues. CDR1 MDHEN and CDR2 SYDVKM come from the germline V gene. The CDR3 sequence: CASIVGGGGSQNTEAFF. The CDR3 coding sequence is TGTGCCAGCATTGTGGGAGGAGGGGGCTCTCAGAACACTGAAGCTTTCTTT.

This clone has at least ten counts. This chain links TRBV7-8 with TRBJ2-7, with 15 bases identical to TRBD2. The CDR3 is 19 amino acids. The V segment lost 1 base and the J segment 7 bases; nucleotides outside the gene matches: 14. CDR1 and CDR2 (germline): SGHVS, FQNEAQ. CDR3: CASSLDGPGLAGGVQEQYF. The CDR3 DNA follows: TGTGCCAGCAGCTTAGATGGTCCGGGACTAGCGGGAGGAGTCCAAGAGCAGTACTTC.

The J gene is TRBJ1-5, the V gene TRBV27, with 9 bases matching TRBD1. V trimming: 6 bases; J trimming: 11 bases; junction bases outside the gene matches: 11. Germline loops: CDR1 MNHEY, CDR2 SMNVEV (reference sequence). CDR3 size: 14 residues. Here the CDR3 reads CASRQTGTGFAQHF. DNA of the CDR3: TGTGCCAGCAGACAAACAGGGACAGGGTTCGCCCAGCATTTT.

This chain uses TRBV12-3 or TRBV12-4 with TRBJ1-6; D gene ambiguous. V was clipped by 6 bases and J by 8 bases, with 11 bases between them. This CDR3 comprises 13 residues. This CDR3 reads CASRKGEDSPLHF. CDR3 DNA sequence: TGTGCCAGCAGGAAGGGAGAGGATTCACCCCTCCACTTT.

V usage is TRBV28 and J usage is TRBJ1-4, with 7 nucleotides matching TRBD1. Losses at the gene ends were 2 bases for V and 7 bases for J; bases not matched to a gene: 4. The CDR3 is made up of 14 amino acids. Germline loops: CDR1 MDHEN, CDR2 SYDVKM. CDR3 sequence: CASSLSRGFEKLFF. Here the CDR3 DNA reads TGTGCCAGCAGTTTAAGCAGGGGGTTTGAAAAACTGTTTTTT.

V and J are TRBV10-2 and TRBJ2-5; possible D gene TRBD1, 6 bases. The CDR3 runs 14 residues. CDR1 WSHSY and CDR2 SAAADI come from the germline V gene. The V end lost 5 bases, the J end lost 2 bases, and 12 bases lay between the germline ends. This CDR3 reads CASSPGDIQETQYF. The CDR3 DNA is TGCGCCAGCAGTCCCGGGGACATTCAAGAGACCCAGTACTTC.

This chain joins TRBV7-8 and TRBJ1-1; D remains unclear. The V and J ends lost 2 bases and 5 bases respectively, with 9 bases between them. This CDR3 has 13 amino acids. CDR1 SGHVS and CDR2 FQNEAQ come from the germline V gene. The chain's CDR3 is CASSLLRWTEAFF. CDR3 in DNA: TGTGCCAGCAGCTTACTGCGTTGGACTGAAGCTTTCTTT.

The rearrangement uses TRBV2 and TRBJ1-4, with a weak D call TRBD1 (6 bases). The CDR3 is 16 amino acids. Germline V gene sequence: CDR1 SNHLY, CDR2 FYNNEI. The ends were cut back, 0 bases at V and 8 bases at J, with 16 bases in the middle. DNA for the CDR3: TGTGCCAGCAGTGAAGCGTTCCGGGGGGGCTTCGAAAAACTGTTTTTT. As protein: CASSEAFRGGFEKLFF.